This entry describes one TCR beta chain. The antigen is not known. 5'RACE, which relied on constant-segment primers, yielded TCR alpha and TCR beta cDNA libraries carrying sample barcodes and UMIs. Each CDR3 protein gets one entry after TCRdb re-called the 5' RACE reads with MiXCR. The sample includes roughly 300,000 distinct CDR3 sequences, 15% to 20% seen only once; the top ten take around 23%. Germline V lookup: CDR1 SGDLS, CDR2 YYNGEE. Trimming shortened V by 3 bases and J by 8 bases, and 15 bases separated the two germline ends. This CDR3 has 15 residues. These data come from a study of T-cell memory formation after mild COVID-19. Study-wide points: CD4+ bias marked clones expanding day 15 to 37, unlike balanced contracting clones. Cross-reactive memory appears to have joined, as suggested by some responding clones showing up in pre-infection memory.

The sequence derives from a man between 18 and 29 years old who had mild COVID-19 (a few samples of this study predate the infection). Cell type and time point are not known. This sequence joins TRBV9 and TRBJ1-6; perhaps TRBD1 as D (5 bases). Specimen: PBMCs or a T cell subset sorted from them (not recorded which). CDR3 amino acids: CASSETWGRDSPLHF. The DNA of the CDR3 is TGTGCCAGCAGCGAAACATGGGGGAGGGATTCACCCCTCCACTTT.